These T cell receptor beta chains were read from a single sample in a study of cytomegalovirus exposure and HLA in healthy donors. The assay was immunoSEQ multiplex PCR, and TCRdb's table has in-frame clones only and misses some. The profile covers around 100,000 clones, with about 80% appearing a single time and 3% to 3.5% taken by the ten largest. The specimen was PBMCs. These TCRs come from a middle-aged woman in good health and CMV-seronegative. Both conserved end residues are part of each CDR3. The D gene is left open where the match is weak. For some rows the clone size is stated as once, few or many, or as a class when expanded; others skip it.

cdr3_nt	cdr3_aa	clone_size	v_call	d_call	j_call
TGTGCCAGCAGCCTACCGGGACAGGGGGCATCAGGCTACACCTTC	CASSLPGQGASGYTF	.	TRBV7-2	TRBD1	TRBJ1-2
TGTGCCAGTAGGGCCGGGACTAGCGACCACAATGAGCAGTTCTTC	CASRAGTSDHNEQFF	.	TRBV11-2	TRBD2	TRBJ2-1
TGTGCCAGCAGCTTGGGACTTATCTACGAGCAGTACTTC	CASSLGLIYEQYF	.	TRBV5-5	.	TRBJ2-7
TGTGCCACCACTCGGGAGGGCGGGAGCACAGATACGCAGTATTTT	CATTREGGSTDTQYF	.	TRBV15	TRBD2	TRBJ2-3
TGTGCCGTGGGGCAGGGGGCGAGAGGCTATGGCTACACCTTC	CAVGQGARGYGYTF	.	TRBV7-9	TRBD1	TRBJ1-2
TGTGCCAGCATGACAGGCAATCAGCCCCAGCATTTT	CASMTGNQPQHF	.	TRBV6-1	.	TRBJ1-5
TGTGCCAGCACGGTGACAGACTATAATTCACCCCTCCACTTT	CASTVTDYNSPLHF	.	TRBV25-1	.	TRBJ1-6
TGTGCCTGGAGTGTGGGGCCCTATGGCTACACCTTC	CAWSVGPYGYTF	.	TRBV30	.	TRBJ1-2
TGTGCCAGCAGTATCGGACAGGGTCTCAATCAGCCCCAGCATTTT	CASSIGQGLNQPQHF	.	TRBV27	TRBD1	TRBJ1-5
TGTGCCAGCAGCTTAGGGTTCCTCGAGCAGTTCTTC	CASSLGFLEQFF	once	TRBV13	.	TRBJ2-1
TGTGCCAGCTCACCGCAGGCGGGCCTCAGAGAAGCTTTCTTT	CASSPQAGLREAFF	.	TRBV18	.	TRBJ1-1
TGTGCCAGCAGTTTAACAGGGTCTGAGCAGTTCTTC	CASSLTGSEQFF	.	TRBV27	.	TRBJ2-1
TGTGCCAGCAGTTACTCCCGGGAAAGGGCTAGTTCACCCCTCCACTTT	CASSYSRERASSPLHF	.	TRBV6-5	.	TRBJ1-6
TGCGCCAGCCGCTTAGCCATGACGGGGAATGAGCAGTTCTTC	CASRLAMTGNEQFF	.	TRBV5-1	.	TRBJ2-1
TGTGCCAGCAGCTTGAGATCAGTTGGATCGATTCGGGCTGAAGCTTTCTTT	CASSLRSVGSIRAEAFF	.	TRBV7-9	.	TRBJ1-1
TGTGCCAGCAGCTTGGCCATTGGGGAGGGAGACAGTTTAGGTGAGCAGTTCTTC	CASSLAIGEGDSLGEQFF	once	TRBV5-8	TRBD2	TRBJ2-1
TGTGCCTGGAGTGTGGACAGGGCGAACATTCAGTACTTC	CAWSVDRANIQYF	.	TRBV30	TRBD1	TRBJ2-4
TGCGCCAGCAGCTTGGACAGTAGCACAGATACGCAGTATTTT	CASSLDSSTDTQYF	.	TRBV5-1	.	TRBJ2-3
TGTGCCAGCAGCGAACCGAGGGTCCGGGGCTACGAGCAGTACTTC	CASSEPRVRGYEQYF	.	TRBV7-2	.	TRBJ2-7
TGTGCCAGCAGCTTATCTATGGGAGCCTACACCTTC	CASSLSMGAYTF	.	TRBV7-9	.	TRBJ1-2
TGTGCCAGCAGCTTAGGCCCGACAGGGAGCTATGGCTACACCTTC	CASSLGPTGSYGYTF	few	TRBV11-2	TRBD1	TRBJ1-2
TGTGCCAGCAGCCCAGCCCGGGTAACTACCTACGAGCAGTACTTC	CASSPARVTTYEQYF	.	TRBV7-2	.	TRBJ2-7
TGTGCCAGCAGGAAGGGACAGGGGGGATCACCCCTCCACTTT	CASRKGQGGSPLHF	.	TRBV2	TRBD1	TRBJ1-6
TGTGCTAGTGGCTCCGGGAGGCCCGGTTCCTACAATGAGCAGTTCTTC	CASGSGRPGSYNEQFF	few	TRBV12-5	TRBD2	TRBJ2-1
TGTGCCAGCAGTTCTGACGGGGTGAATCGTGAGCAGTTCTTC	CASSSDGVNREQFF	.	TRBV28	.	TRBJ2-1